What follows describes a single TCR beta chain. Original processing methods: Using reference gene primer amplification, nucleated cell counts were estimated. The protocol was immunoSEQ multiplex PCR, while the TCRdb copy is restricted to in-frame clones and leaves out a portion. The V and J calls and clone size were taken over from that table, and D and trimming were inferred from the DNA. Of around 100,000 clones detected, approximately 86% appear once; the ten largest clones hold roughly 3.1%. Germline CDR1 and CDR2: LNHDA and SQIVND (reference sequence). The CDR3 contains 16 residues. J lost 7 bases, V lost 3 bases, and 13 bases had no gene match. This entry belongs to a study of blood T cell repertoires in COVID-19. Study in general: Samples of COVID-19 (acute and convalescent) were obtained from the United States, Italy and Spain. PBMCs, B-cell-depleted T cells, or T cells provided the cDNA or gDNA that made up the material.

Source material: peripheral blood. The source of this sequence is a man aged 50 to 60 with active or convalescent COVID-19. The genes are TRBV19 and TRBJ1-2; TRBD1 aligns across 8 bases. CDR3 residues: CASSIGQGARGGGYTF. CDR3 DNA: TGTGCCAGTAGTATTGGTCAGGGGGCGCGAGGAGGTGGCTACACCTTC.